One and the same sample provided the 15 T cell receptor beta chains below, sequenced in a study of blood T cell repertoires in COVID-19. The repertoire was sequenced with immunoSEQ multiplex PCR; TCRdb's copy has only in-frame clones and lacks some. The top ten hold around 2.1% of the sample, which has about 87,000 clones, roughly four fifths seen once. Sequenced material: peripheral blood. These receptors originate from a woman between 65 and 79 years old with acute or convalescent COVID-19.

The rearrangement links TRBV4-1 to TRBJ1-1, with a possible D match to TRBD1 (5 bases). The CDR3 sequence is 13 residues long. Trimming stripped 8 bases from V and 1 base from J, with 11 bases between. Germline CDR1 reads MGHRA; CDR2 reads YSYEKL. The CDR3: CASRRGENTEAFF. In DNA, the CDR3 is TGCGCCAGCCGGCGGGGGGAGAACACTGAAGCTTTCTTT.

V gene TRBV6-6 combines with J gene TRBJ2-3, with TRBD2 as a possible D gene (6 bases). The CDR3 contains 16 residues. Germline-derived CDR1 and CDR2 are MNHNY and SVGAGI (reference sequence). V lost 6 bases, J lost 1 base, and 17 bases lay in between. This CDR3 reads CASSLVSGLRTDTQYF. CDR3 bases: TGTGCCAGCAGCCTAGTGAGCGGGCTCCGCACAGATACGCAGTATTTT.

This clone came up a few times. V gene TRBV5-1 combines with J gene TRBJ2-1, with TRBD2 matching 9 bases. The CDR3 runs 15 residues. Germline V gene data show CDR1 as SGHRS and CDR2 as YFSETQ. V lost 0 bases to trimming and J lost 8 bases; unmatched junction nucleotides: 6. The CDR3 DNA reads TGCGCCAGCAGCTTGGCGCTAGCGGGATCCTATGAGCAGTTCTTC. Translated: CASSLALAGSYEQFF.

This clone showed up just once. The V call is TRBV5-5, the J call TRBJ2-7, with D maybe TRBD1 (6 bases). Trimming removed 1 base at V and 2 bases at J, with 13 bases between. Germline V lookup: CDR1 SGHKS, CDR2 YYEKEE (reference sequence). This CDR3 is built from 15 residues. CDR3 protein: CASSLKLTGPYEQYF. The CDR3 bases are TGTGCCAGCAGCTTGAAATTGACAGGCCCCTACGAGCAGTACTTC.

V is TRBV28 and J is TRBJ1-4; D is unresolved. Trimming removed 7 bases from V and 8 bases from J, with 20 bases in between. From germline, CDR1 is MDHEN and CDR2 SYDVKM. The CDR3 covers 15 residues. The DNA for the CDR3 is TGTGCCAGCAAAACTCCGGTGGGCGCGGGGGAAAAACTGTTTTTT. Its protein is CASKTPVGAGEKLFF.

The gene calls are TRBV2 and TRBJ2-6; D gene ambiguous. The V gene lost 11 bases and the J gene lost 1 base, with 9 bases spanning the gap. This CDR3 contains 13 residues. Germline V CDR1 and CDR2: SNHLY, FYNNEI. CDR3 DNA: TGTGCCGGTGTCGCGTCTGGGGCCAACGTCCTGACTTTC. This encodes CAGVASGANVLTF.

This rearrangement joins TRBV27 to TRBJ2-7, with D tentatively TRBD2 (5 bases). The V and J ends lost 5 bases and 0 bases respectively, with 17 bases between them. This CDR3 contains 16 residues. In germline, CDR1 is MNHEY, CDR2 SMNVEV (reference sequence). The CDR3 sequence is CASSAPARRSSYEQYF. CDR3 nucleotide sequence: TGTGCCAGCAGTGCCCCCGCTCGGAGGAGCTCCTACGAGCAGTACTTC.

The chain joins TRBV19 to TRBJ2-7, with D unclear. Trimming stripped 6 bases from V and 3 bases from J, with 15 bases between. This CDR3 has 14 residues. CDR1 and CDR2 from the germline V gene are LNHDA and SQIVND (reference sequence). The CDR3 sequence is CASRSRVDDYEQYF. DNA for the CDR3: TGTGCCAGTAGGAGTCGGGTGGATGACTACGAGCAGTACTTC.

The chain has TRBV6-5 and TRBJ1-4; D may be TRBD1 (5 bases). The V end was cut by 6 bases, the J end by 7 bases, with 18 bases between. This CDR3 is 15 amino acids long. CDR1 MNHEY and CDR2 SVGAGI come from the germline V gene. This chain's CDR3 is CASSPLGGLGEKLFF. CDR3 bases: TGTGCCAGCAGCCCCCTCGGGGGTCTTGGTGAAAAACTGTTTTTT.

This clone was seen a few times. The chain uses TRBV2 and TRBJ1-5, with no clear D. The germline CDR1 and CDR2 sequences are SNHLY and FYNNEI. Trimming cost V 5 bases and J 4 bases, with 12 bases left between them. The length of the CDR3 is 14 residues. The CDR3 DNA reads as TGTGCCAGCAGTAAGACTACTGGGAATCAGCCCCAGCATTTT. As protein: CASSKTTGNQPQHF.

This chain joins TRBV2 and TRBJ1-3, with a possible D match to TRBD1 (5 bases). V lost 3 bases to trimming and J lost 7 bases, with 10 bases between them. Germline V gene lookup returns CDR1 SNHLY and CDR2 FYNNEI. CDR3 length equals 13 residues. The CDR3 nucleotides are TGTGCCAGCAGTGATCAGGCAGGGAACACCATATATTTT. Translating gives CASSDQAGNTIYF.

The chain links TRBV30 to TRBJ2-3, with 9 positions matching TRBD2. This CDR3 is 15 amino acids long. V shed 3 bases and J 5 bases; nucleotides not matched to a gene: 9. CDR1 is GTSNPN and CDR2 is SVGIG in the germline V gene (reference sequence). CDR3 coding DNA: TGTGCCTGGAGCCCCATCGGCGGGGGGGAAGATACGCAGTATTTT. Protein sequence: CAWSPIGGGEDTQYF. Based on the CDR3 plus reference TRBV30 and TRBJ2-3, the full variable domain is SQTIHQWPATLVQPVGSPLSLECTVEGTSNPNLYWYRQAAGRGLQLLFYSVGIGQISSEVPQNLSASRPQDRQFILSSKKLLLSDSGFYLCAWSPIGGGEDTQYFGPGTRLTVL.

V and J are TRBV6-1 and TRBJ2-5, with TRBD1 as a possible D gene (6 bases). Germline V CDR1 and CDR2: MNHNS, SASEGT. The ends were cut back, 3 bases at V and 3 bases at J, with 11 bases in the middle. CDR3 size: 14 residues. The CDR3 reads CASSDFRGEETQYF. CDR3 DNA: TGTGCCAGCAGTGATTTCAGGGGCGAAGAGACCCAGTACTTC.

The CDR3 loop is CASSIRLDGETQYF. For the CDR3, the DNA is TGTGCCAGTAGTATACGGCTAGATGGTGAGACCCAGTACTTC. The V and J genes are TRBV19 and TRBJ2-5; no definite D call. The V and J ends lost 2 bases and 5 bases respectively, with 12 bases between them. The CDR3 is 14 residues long. Germline V gene sequence: CDR1 LNHDA, CDR2 SQIVND (reference sequence).

In DNA, the CDR3 is TGTGCCACCAGTGATGAGACAGGGAGCTACACCTTC. Its translation: CATSDETGSYTF. The chain employs TRBV24-1 and TRBJ1-2; 7 bases match TRBD1. In germline, CDR1 is KGHDR, CDR2 SFDVKD. The J segment lost 9 bases and the V segment lost 3 bases, leaving 3 bases of the junction unmatched. This CDR3 comprises 12 residues.